This TCR beta chain was documented in a study of blood T cell repertoires in COVID-19. In the study overall: Researchers got acute and convalescent COVID-19 samples from the United States, Italy and Spain. PBMCs, B-cell-depleted T cells, or T cells provided the cDNA or gDNA that made up the material.

Trimming left V 6 bases short and J 3 bases short, with 9 bases between. Germline V gene lookup returns CDR1 MNHEY and CDR2 SVGAGI. The CDR3 runs to 13 residues. Per the original methods: How many nucleated cells were present was estimated from reference gene primer amplification. Profiled with immunoSEQ multiplex PCR; TCRdb holds only in-frame clones, not every one. D and trimming come from the DNA, and the V and J calls and clone size come from that table. The sample has roughly 29,000 clones, approximately 79% seen once. This clone is large in the sample. The TCR comes from a boy under 10 years old with active or convalescent COVID-19. The chain joins TRBV6-5 to TRBJ1-5, with a possible D match to TRBD1 (6 bases). The sample comprised peripheral blood. This CDR3 reads CASRGAYNQPQHF. CDR3 sequence (DNA): TGTGCCAGCAGGGGGGCCTACAATCAGCCCCAGCATTTT.